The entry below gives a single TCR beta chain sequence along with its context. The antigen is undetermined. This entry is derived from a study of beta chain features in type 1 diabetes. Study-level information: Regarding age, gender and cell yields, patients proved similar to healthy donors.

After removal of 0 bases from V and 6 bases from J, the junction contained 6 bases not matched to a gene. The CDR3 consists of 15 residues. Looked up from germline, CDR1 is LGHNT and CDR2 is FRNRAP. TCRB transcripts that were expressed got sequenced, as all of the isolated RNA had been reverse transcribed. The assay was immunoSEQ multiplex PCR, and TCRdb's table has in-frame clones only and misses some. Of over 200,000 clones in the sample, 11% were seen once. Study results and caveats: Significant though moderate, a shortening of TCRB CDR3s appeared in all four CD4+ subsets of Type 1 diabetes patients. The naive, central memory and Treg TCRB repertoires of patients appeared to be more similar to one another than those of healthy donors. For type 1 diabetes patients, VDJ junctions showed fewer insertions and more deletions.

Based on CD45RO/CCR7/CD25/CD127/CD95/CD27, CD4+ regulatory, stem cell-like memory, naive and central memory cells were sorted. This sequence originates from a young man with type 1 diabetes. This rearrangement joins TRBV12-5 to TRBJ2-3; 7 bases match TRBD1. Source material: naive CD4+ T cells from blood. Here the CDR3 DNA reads TGTGCTAGTGGTTTGGTACTAAGGGGGCGGGATACGCAGTATTTT. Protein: CASGLVLRGRDTQYF.